A single sample gave rise to the 18 T cell receptor beta chains below, sequenced in a study of CD8 T cells in Susac syndrome. When the RNA was reverse transcribed, random hexamers were used with an input of about 0.5 to 1 ug. A single record per CDR3 protein comes from TCRdb applying MiXCR to the immunoSEQ multiplex PCR reads. The data show about 130,000 distinct CDR3 sequences, approximately 95% seen once. The sequenced material came from CD8+ T cells from PBMCs. These receptors all come from a human donor with Susac syndrome.

This chain uses TRBV6-2 or TRBV6-3 with TRBJ1-4; TRBD1 is a possible D gene (6 bases). The germline CDR1 and CDR2 sequences are MNHEY and SVGEGT. The CDR3 has 14 amino acids. Trimming left V 6 bases short and J 4 bases short, with 12 bases between. Here the CDR3 reads CASSIGTINEKLFF. In DNA, the CDR3 is TGTGCCAGCAGCATCGGGACAATTAATGAAAAACTGTTTTTT.

The chain joins TRBV19 to TRBJ2-7, with D tentatively TRBD1 (6 bases). The germline gives CDR1 LNHDA, CDR2 SQIVND (reference sequence). V shed 0 bases and J shed 2 bases, with 11 bases lying between them. This CDR3 has 15 amino acids. CDR3 coding DNA: TGTGCCAGTAGTATAGAGGGCAGGGGCCCCTACGAGCAGTACTTC. Its protein is CASSIEGRGPYEQYF.

This clonotype came up a few times. This sequence joins TRBV2 and TRBJ2-7, with a possible D match to TRBD1 (6 bases). V was trimmed by 5 bases and J by 0 bases, leaving 14 bases between them. The CDR3 length is 15 residues. Germline loops: CDR1 SNHLY, CDR2 FYNNEI. Here the CDR3 reads CASSQIRGSSYEQYF. CDR3 sequence (DNA): TGTGCCAGCAGTCAAATCAGGGGCAGCTCCTACGAGCAGTACTTC. The full variable domain, with the rest looked up from reference TRBV2 and TRBJ2-7, is EPEVTQTPSHQVTQMGQEVILRCVPISNHLYFYWYRQILGQKVEFLVSFYNNEISEKSEIFDDQFSVERPDGSNFTLKIRSTKLEDSAMYFCASSQIRGSSYEQYFGPGTRLTVT.

This chain uses TRBV7-2 with TRBJ2-6; D possibly corresponds to TRBD2 (5 bases). Germline assignment: CDR1 SGHTA and CDR2 FQGNSA. Trimming removed 5 bases from V and 0 bases from J, with 11 bases in between. The length of the CDR3 is 16 residues. This CDR3 is CASSIGVLSGANVLTF. The CDR3 DNA reads TGTGCCAGCAGCATCGGGGTTCTCTCTGGGGCCAACGTCCTGACTTTC.

This chain uses TRBV3-1 with TRBJ2-7; 8 bases agree with TRBD1. The junction had 11 bases not matched to a gene; V was cut back by 3 bases and J by 7 bases. Looked up from germline, CDR1 is LGHDT and CDR2 is YNNKEL (reference sequence). This CDR3 region has 15 residues. This CDR3 reads CASSHPRTGTVEQYF. The CDR3 DNA reads as TGTGCCAGCAGCCACCCCCGGACAGGGACGGTGGAGCAGTACTTC.

The table lists this clonotype with a count of one. The chain couples TRBV19 to TRBJ2-1; 7 nucleotides agree with TRBD1. The CDR3 loop spans 14 amino acids. Trimming removed 9 bases from V and 12 bases from J; junction bases left unmatched: 17. Germline CDR1 is LNHDA and CDR2 is SQIVND (reference sequence). CDR3 sequence reads: CASEGVTGVFPQFF. The CDR3 DNA is TGTGCCAGCGAAGGGGTAACAGGGGTATTCCCGCAGTTCTTC.

This clonotype turned up a few times. The CDR3 DNA follows: TGCAGCGTTGATTTTAGCTCCTACAATGAGCAGTTCTTC. Its translation: CSVDFSSYNEQFF. The V and J genes are TRBV29-1 and TRBJ2-1; D unresolved. Germline V gene lookup returns CDR1 SQVTM and CDR2 ANQGSEA. The CDR3 loop spans 13 amino acids. Trimming shortened V by 3 bases and J by 0 bases, and 6 bases separated the two germline ends.

This clonotype was seen just once. The rearrangement uses TRBV2 and TRBJ1-1; unclear D gene. This CDR3 is built from 16 residues. Germline loops: CDR1 SNHLY, CDR2 FYNNEI. V was shortened by 5 bases and J by 1 base, with 17 bases between the two germline ends. The CDR3 DNA reads TGTGCCAGCAGTTCGAACCCTAAGACCTCGAACACTGAAGCTTTCTTT. Residues: CASSSNPKTSNTEAFF.

This clonotype was detected only once. The chain is built from TRBV9 and TRBJ2-7; 8 bases fit TRBD2. This CDR3 has 17 residues. Losses at the gene ends were 2 bases for V and 5 bases for J; bases not matched to a gene: 15. Germline CDR1 and CDR2: SGDLS and YYNGEE. The CDR3 DNA reads as TGTGCCAGCAGCGTGAGGCAGAGCGGGAGTTTAGTCGACGAGCAGTACTTC. Its translation: CASSVRQSGSLVDEQYF. Full variable domain (missing parts from reference TRBV9 and TRBJ2-7): DSGVTQTPKHLITATGQRVTLRCSPRSGDLSVYWYQQSLDQGLQFLIQYYNGEERAKGNILERFSAQQFPDLHSELNLSSLELGDSALYFCASSVRQSGSLVDEQYFGPGTRLTVT.

The gene calls are TRBV5-6 and TRBJ1-5, with D hard to call. CDR1 and CDR2 from the germline V gene are SGHDT and YYEEEE. The length of the CDR3 is 15 residues. Deletions cut 1 base from V and 1 base from J, with 9 bases between. This CDR3 is CASSLLGESNQPQHF. CDR3 sequence (DNA): TGTGCCAGCAGCTTGTTGGGTGAGAGCAATCAGCCCCAGCATTTT.

J is TRBJ1-1 and V is TRBV12-5, with D possibly matching TRBD1 (6 bases). Trimming shortened V by 6 bases and J by 0 bases, and 20 bases separated the two germline ends. The CDR3 contains 17 residues. CDR1 and CDR2 (germline): LGHNT, FRNRAP. The CDR3 protein is CASGLATGKEMNTEAFF. The DNA for the CDR3 is TGTGCTAGTGGCCTGGCCACAGGGAAGGAGATGAACACTGAAGCTTTCTTT.

The chain is built from TRBV3-1 and TRBJ2-1; TRBD2 aligns across 8 bases. V gave up 4 bases and J gave up 7 bases; unmatched junction bases: 9. This CDR3 is built from 15 residues. Germline V lookup: CDR1 LGHDT, CDR2 YNNKEL (reference sequence). The DNA of the CDR3 is TGTGCCAGCAGCCCCACTAGCGGATTAAGTAATGAGCAGTTCTTC. Translation gives CASSPTSGLSNEQFF.

The chain couples TRBV4-2 to TRBJ2-7; TRBD1 is a possible D gene (6 bases). CDR1 is LGHNA, CDR2 YNFKEQ, per germline. Trimming removed 0 bases at V and 6 bases at J, with 21 bases between. This CDR3 is built from 17 residues. The chain's CDR3 is CASSQDSRGSTGSEQYF. CDR3 bases: TGTGCCAGCAGCCAAGATTCCAGGGGCTCGACAGGTTCCGAGCAGTACTTC.

This sequence joins TRBV29-1 and TRBJ2-3; 10 positions match TRBD2. V lost 4 bases to trimming and J lost 3 bases; unmatched junction nucleotides: 13. This CDR3 has 17 residues. The germline CDR1 and CDR2 sequences are SQVTM and ANQGSEA. CDR3 loop: CSVANLGLAIVTDTQYF. Written as DNA, the CDR3 is TGCAGCGTTGCAAACCTGGGACTAGCGATTGTTACAGATACGCAGTATTTT.

CDR3 nucleotides: TGTGCCAGCAGCTATCTAGCGGGAGATGAGCAGTTCTTC. Translation: CASSYLAGDEQFF. The rearrangement joins TRBV5-6 to TRBJ2-1; 10 bases map to TRBD2. The CDR3 is 13 residues long. Germline V gene data show CDR1 as SGHDT and CDR2 as YYEEEE. V was pared by 3 bases and J by 8 bases, with 2 bases of the junction left unmatched.

The chain is built from TRBV3-1 and TRBJ2-6, with D unresolved. The CDR3 has 17 residues. CDR1 is LGHDT, CDR2 YNNKEL, per germline (reference sequence). Trimming pared 4 bases from V and 0 bases from J, leaving 13 bases between. The CDR3 spells CASSPFIESSGANVLTF. The CDR3, as DNA: TGTGCCAGCAGCCCCTTCATTGAGAGCTCTGGGGCCAACGTCCTGACTTTC.

This clonotype was recorded once. The V and J genes are TRBV10-2 and TRBJ2-4; maybe TRBD1 (5 bases). The V end lost 5 bases, the J end lost 7 bases, and 15 bases lay between the germline ends. CDR1 and CDR2 (germline): WSHSY, SAAADI. The CDR3 has 14 residues. In DNA form, the CDR3 reads TGCGCCAGCAGTCAATCAGGGCCTGGGAACATTCAGTACTTC. This gives the protein CASSQSGPGNIQYF.

The chain recombines TRBV13 with TRBJ1-4, with a tentative D call TRBD1 (5 bases). The CDR3 loop spans 13 amino acids. The V gene lost 8 bases and the J gene lost 6 bases, with 13 bases spanning the gap. Germline V lookup: CDR1 PRHDT, CDR2 FYEKMQ (reference sequence). The CDR3 bases are TGTGCCAGCCAGACAGAAGGGGATGAAAAACTGTTTTTT. Translation gives CASQTEGDEKLFF.